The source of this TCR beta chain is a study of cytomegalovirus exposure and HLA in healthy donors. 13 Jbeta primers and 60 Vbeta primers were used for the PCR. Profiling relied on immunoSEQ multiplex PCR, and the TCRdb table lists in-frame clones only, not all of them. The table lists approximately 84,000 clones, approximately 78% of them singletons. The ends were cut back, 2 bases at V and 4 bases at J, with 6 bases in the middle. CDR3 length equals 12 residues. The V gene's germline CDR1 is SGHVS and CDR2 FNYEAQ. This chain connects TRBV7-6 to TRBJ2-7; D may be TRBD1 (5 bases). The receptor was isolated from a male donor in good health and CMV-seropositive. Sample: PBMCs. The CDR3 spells CASSLQGYEQYF. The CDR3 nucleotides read TGTGCCAGCAGCTTACAGGGTTACGAGCAGTACTTC.